The present entry profiles one T cell receptor (beta chain) with its context. What it recognizes is unknown. Here immunoSEQ multiplex PCR was the method, and the copy in TCRdb shows in-frame clones only, minus some. The sample holds approximately 26,000 clones, around four fifths seen once. Germline V gene lookup returns CDR1 SNHLY and CDR2 FYNNEI. The CDR3 loop spans 12 amino acids. Between the trimmed V and J ends, which lost 10 bases and 3 bases, there was a span of 12 bases. The entry originates in a study of OX40 agonist ivuxolimab in advanced cancers. On the study more broadly: Mean age approximately 55 years, range about 23 to 85; 82.7% male. Partial responses were recorded for three patients, including one with hepatocellular carcinoma and two with cutaneous melanoma.

Study-level results: CD4+ and CD8+ T cells in blood underwent clonal expansion by week 6 at 0.1 to 3.0 mg/kg. The 0.1-3.0 mg/kg partial responders had among the lowest clonal expansion.

V is TRBV2 and J is TRBJ2-5; D unclear. Here the sequenced sample was CD4+ or CD8+ T cells sorted from blood, taken in a trial of the OX40 agonist ivuxolimab. The sequence was collected from an adult with an advanced solid tumor such as melanoma, head and neck, liver or kidney cancer. The CDR3 is CATLGKEETQYF. CDR3 coding DNA: TGTGCCACCCTGGGCAAGGAAGAGACCCAGTACTTC.